These T cell receptor beta chains were read from a single sample in a study of CD8+ T cells in alopecia areata. The data were produced by immunoSEQ multiplex PCR, yet TCRdb's version contains in-frame clones alone and is incomplete. The sample has roughly 200,000 clones; roughly 65% are singletons. Here the sequenced sample was CD4+ T cells sorted from blood, taken at week 0. These receptors all come from a human donor with alopecia areata. Each CDR3 is given with its conserved first and last residue. A D gene is named only where the DNA matches it firmly. Rows may omit the clone size; those that give it use once, few, many or a size class.

-	TRBJ2-1	TRBV29-1	-	CSVRLAYNEQFF	TGCAGCGTTCGGCTAGCCTACAATGAGCAGTTCTTC
-	TRBJ2-4	TRBV7-2	-	CASSPQKNIQYF	TGTGCCAGCAGCCCTCAAAAAAACATTCAGTACTTC
-	TRBJ1-1	TRBV4-3	-	CASSQILWQGAFF	TGCGCCAGCAGCCAAATTCTCTGGCAAGGGGCTTTCTTT
-	TRBJ2-3	TRBV10-3	-	CASSNPNPTDTQYF	TGTGCCAGCAGCAACCCAAACCCTACAGATACGCAGTATTTT
-	TRBJ2-2	TRBV14	-	CASSQVMGGTGELFF	TGTGCCAGCAGCCAAGTAATGGGCGGAACCGGGGAGCTGTTTTTT
TRBD1	TRBJ2-6	TRBV5-1	-	CASSPGTAPSGANVLTF	TGCGCCAGCAGCCCGGGGACAGCGCCCTCTGGGGCCAACGTCCTGACTTTC
-	TRBJ2-1	TRBV6-5	-	CASSYSDANANEQFF	TGTGCCAGCAGTTACTCTGACGCAAACGCCAATGAGCAGTTCTTC
-	TRBJ1-1	TRBV2	-	CASRSTREAEAFF	TGTGCCAGCAGGAGCACCCGAGAGGCTGAAGCTTTCTTT
-	TRBJ2-7	TRBV30	-	CAWGATGQYF	TGTGCCTGGGGGGCAACCGGGCAGTACTTC
TRBD1	TRBJ2-7	TRBV6-5	-	CASRRTGLYEQYF	TGTGCCAGCAGGCGGACAGGGCTCTACGAGCAGTACTTC
TRBD1	TRBJ1-2	TRBV4-1	-	CASSQDQGTGGPISGYTF	TGCGCCAGCAGCCAAGATCAAGGGACAGGGGGTCCTATATCTGGCTACACCTTC
-	TRBJ1-1	TRBV30	once	CAWSASWGVGTEAFF	TGTGCCTGGAGCGCCTCATGGGGAGTGGGAACTGAAGCTTTCTTT
TRBD1	TRBJ1-2	TRBV27	few	CASTTRTGRANYGYTF	TGTGCCAGCACGACCCGGACAGGGCGAGCTAACTATGGCTACACCTTC
-	TRBJ2-1	TRBV7-2	few	CASSSRPNEQFF	TGTGCCAGCAGCTCCCGGCCTAATGAGCAGTTCTTC
-	TRBJ2-2	TRBV7-9	-	CASSPRGSITGELFF	TGTGCCAGCAGCCCCCGGGGCTCAATCACCGGGGAGCTGTTTTTT
-	TRBJ1-5	TRBV7-2	-	CASSPERGNSNQPQHF	TGTGCCAGCAGCCCAGAGAGGGGGAATAGCAATCAGCCCCAGCATTTT
-	TRBJ1-2	TRBV4-3	-	CASSPRGGTNYGYTF	TGCGCCAGCAGCCCCCGTGGGGGGACTAACTATGGCTACACCTTC
TRBD1	TRBJ2-5	TRBV19	-	CASSPTDRLQETQYF	TGTGCCAGTAGTCCGACGGACAGGCTACAAGAGACCCAGTACTTC
-	TRBJ2-1	TRBV4-3	-	CASSMRAAAGDEQFF	TGCGCCAGCAGTATGCGGGCCGCCGCTGGGGATGAGCAGTTCTTC
-	TRBJ1-2	TRBV25-1	-	CASSEDTANYGYTF	TGTGCCAGCAGTGAAGACACAGCCAACTATGGCTACACCTTC
-	TRBJ2-5	TRBV5-1	once	CASNADQETQYF	TGCGCCAGCAATGCGGACCAAGAGACCCAGTACTTC
-	TRBJ2-3	TRBV30	-	CAWTNGADTQYF	TGTGCCTGGACCAACGGGGCAGATACGCAGTATTTT
TRBD1	TRBJ2-7	TRBV29-1	few	CSVNRGTNEQYF	TGCAGCGTCAACAGGGGTACCAACGAGCAGTACTTC
-	TRBJ1-2	TRBV5-6	-	CASSLVSGSSNYGYTF	TGTGCCAGCAGCTTGGTATCGGGCAGTTCTAACTATGGCTACACCTTC
TRBD2	TRBJ2-1	TRBV15	-	CATSRVPAREDNEQFF	TGTGCCACCAGCAGAGTGCCCGCCCGGGAGGACAATGAGCAGTTCTTC
-	TRBJ2-7	TRBV7-9	-	CASSLFGPREESGQYF	TGTGCCAGCAGCTTATTCGGTCCCCGAGAGGAGTCCGGGCAGTACTTC
-	TRBJ2-1	TRBV5-1	-	CASSLVGGLSYNEQFF	TGCGCCAGCAGCTTGGTAGGGGGGCTCTCCTACAATGAGCAGTTCTTC
-	TRBJ1-2	TRBV29-1	-	CSVVGPGGYTF	TGCAGCGTTGTAGGGCCCGGGGGCTACACCTTC
TRBD2	TRBJ2-1	TRBV9	-	CASSVGGSGALNEQFF	TGTGCCAGCAGCGTAGGTGGTAGCGGGGCGCTCAATGAGCAGTTCTTC
-	TRBJ2-1	TRBV5-6	few	CASSLKGGLSYNEQFF	TGTGCCAGCAGCTTGAAGGGGGGGCTCTCCTACAATGAGCAGTTCTTC
-	TRBJ2-7	TRBV4-2	-	CASSQQRFTGVYEQYF	TGTGCCAGCAGCCAACAACGATTCACGGGGGTCTACGAGCAGTACTTC
-	TRBJ2-2	TRBV14	-	CASSQVSTGELFF	TGTGCCAGCAGCCAAGTCAGCACCGGGGAGCTGTTTTTT
-	TRBJ1-2	TRBV7-2	-	CASSPRRGDYGYTF	TGTGCCAGCAGCCCTCGGCGGGGGGATTATGGCTACACCTTC
-	TRBJ2-7	TRBV29-1	-	CSVLAPGLNEQYF	TGCAGCGTACTAGCTCCGGGACTTAACGAGCAGTACTTC
TRBD2	TRBJ2-7	TRBV7-9	-	CASSLAGLAGSTRGEQYF	TGTGCCAGCAGCTTAGCAGGACTAGCGGGCTCCACTAGGGGCGAGCAGTACTTC
-	TRBJ1-2	TRBV30	-	CAWTLGGGYTF	TGTGCCTGGACCCTCGGGGGGGGCTACACCTTC
-	TRBJ2-3	TRBV6-4	-	CASSPIGGTRSTDTQYF	TGTGCCAGCAGTCCCATTGGGGGGACCCGCAGCACAGATACGCAGTATTTT
-	TRBJ2-3	TRBV7-2	-	CASSRNEGSTDTQYF	TGTGCCAGCAGCCGCAATGAGGGAAGCACAGATACGCAGTATTTT
-	TRBJ1-1	TRBV25-1	-	CASSDGLFGMNTEAFF	TGTGCCAGCAGTGATGGGCTCTTCGGGATGAACACTGAAGCTTTCTTT
-	TRBJ2-1	TRBV29-1	-	CSVPSPTVSAEQFF	TGCAGCGTCCCCTCCCCTACAGTTTCGGCTGAGCAGTTCTTC
-	TRBJ1-2	TRBV29-1	-	CSVERRTEGDGYTF	TGCAGCGTTGAACGACGAACAGAAGGGGATGGCTACACCTTC
-	TRBJ2-1	TRBV9	-	CASSATTGRQFF	TGTGCCAGCAGCGCTACAACAGGGAGACAGTTCTTC
-	TRBJ1-4	TRBV14	-	CASSLSGTGQKLFF	TGTGCCAGCAGCCTCTCAGGGACGGGACAAAAACTGTTTTTT
-	TRBJ1-2	TRBV25-1	-	CASSELQGYTF	TGTGCCAGCAGTGAATTGCAGGGCTACACCTTC
-	TRBJ2-6	TRBV7-2	-	CASSFWHPSGANVLTF	TGTGCCAGCAGCTTCTGGCACCCCTCTGGGGCCAACGTCCTGACTTTC
TRBD2	TRBJ2-5	TRBV18	-	CASSPGLAETQYF	TGTGCCAGCTCACCAGGACTAGCGGAGACCCAGTACTTC
-	TRBJ2-2	TRBV27	-	CASSSLVGGELFF	TGTGCCAGCAGTTCCCTAGTTGGCGGGGAGCTGTTTTTT
TRBD1	TRBJ1-6	TRBV25-1	few	CASSPYRDRSPLHF	TGTGCCAGCAGCCCCTACAGGGACAGATCACCCCTCCACTTT
-	TRBJ1-5	TRBV4-3	-	CASSQDPGVGQPQHF	TGCGCCAGCAGCCAAGATCCAGGGGTGGGTCAGCCCCAGCATTTT
-	TRBJ2-3	TRBV27	-	CASSFLGVGPDTQYF	TGTGCCAGCAGTTTTCTCGGGGTTGGACCAGATACGCAGTATTTT
-	TRBJ2-2	TRBV18	-	CASSPPGGELFF	TGTGCCAGCTCCCCACCTGGAGGGGAGCTGTTTTTT
-	TRBJ2-7	TRBV5-6	few	CASSFVTGSNEQYF	TGTGCCAGCAGCTTCGTAACAGGGTCCAACGAGCAGTACTTC
TRBD1	TRBJ1-2	TRBV9	few	CASSVGQGRYGYTF	TGTGCCAGCAGCGTCGGACAGGGACGGTATGGCTACACCTTC
-	TRBJ2-7	TRBV30	-	CAWSLQRLGEQYF	TGTGCCTGGAGCTTACAGAGGTTAGGCGAGCAGTACTTC
-	TRBJ2-3	TRBV10-2	many	CASSEQTSQGPQYF	TGCGCCAGCAGTGAGCAGACATCACAGGGACCGCAGTATTTT
-	TRBJ1-2	TRBV30	once	CAWSVDSSVFYGYTF	TGTGCCTGGAGTGTGGACAGTAGTGTGTTTTATGGCTACACCTTC